The present entry profiles one TCR beta chain with its context. Its antigen is not yet known. There are no base qualities to consult, and no much larger clone falls within one base. CDR3 length: 15 amino acids, cysteine to phenylalanine. Of all the DNA, just the CDR3 is kept, 45 bases in frame from base 1. The germline ends are 16 bases apart after V is trimmed by 0 bases and J by 7 bases. Via the germline V gene (reference sequence), CDR1 is LNHNV and CDR2 YYDKDF. This record belongs to a study of CD8+CD57+ T cells in acquired aplastic anemia (dated 2018 in TCRdb). Regarding the study in general: A mean of roughly 2.9 ug of DNA, ranging from roughly 0.19 to 27.4 ug, was extracted from sorted CD4+ and CD8+ cells. A CD8+CD57+ expansion meant a frequency higher than the mean frequency seen in healthy subjects.

Overall study results and their limits: Roughly 30 CD8+ CDR3 sequences were found to be shared between patients and controls, but these sequences appeared to be highly expressed in patients and within the immunodominant clones of the patients. No significant difference in CD8+ Simpson's diversity was found between patients and healthy controls (P=0.060).

Expansion of CD8+CD57+ cells had been shown by flow cytometry in the patients chosen for sequencing. Every patient had severe acquired aplastic anemia, diagnosed using the International Study of Aplastic Anemia and Agranulocytosis and Camitta criteria. Patients had received no therapy at the time of blood sampling. In the study, sorted CD4+ and CD8+ blood T cells from patients with severe aplastic anemia and from healthy subjects underwent deep sequencing of TCR repertoires. In the USA, patient enrollment took place under clinicaltrials.gov protocols 00001620, 01623167, 00001397, 00071045, 00081523 and 00961064. Ficoll-Paque density gradient centrifugation was used to isolate peripheral blood mononuclear cells. Before DNA was extracted, CD4+ and CD8+ T cells were sorted using either FACS or magnetic beads. Genomic DNA was used as template for profiling of TCR beta VDJ combinations and CDR3 sequences. TCR repertoire sequencing was run on an Illumina HiSeq 2000. Turning to the authors' computational methods: Repertoires were assessed using TRBV/TRBJ rearrangement plots, CDR3 size and DJ length profiles, and Simpson's diversity index. The most abundant DNA sequence in the deep sequencing data was defined as the immunodominant clone. CDR3 amino acid sequences were screened for sharing across subjects and were compared with published repertoires and the VDJdb database. Using fastp at Q25 and MiXCR, TCRdb reprocessed the public reads and kept productive beta chains. Under each unique CDR3 protein, matching rows form one entry showing the most common genes and DNA. TCRdb's processing, not the authors', yielded these V and J calls. Across this sample there are about 95,000 distinct CDR3 sequences, with 55% to 75% seen only once. 65% of the sample belongs to the ten largest clones.

The clonotype comes from a human donor with aplastic anemia. The V and J segments used are TRBV15 and TRBJ2-7, with no D gene named confidently. The sample consisted of sorted CD4+, CD8+, or CD8+CD57+ T cells (not recorded which) from PBMCs. The DNA sequence is TGTGCCACCAGCAGAGATCGGGTGGGCCAGAGGGAGCAGTACTTC. Translated, this is CATSRDRVGQREQYF.